This T cell receptor (beta chain) was found in a study of blood T cell repertoires in COVID-19. Study-level information: From T cells, B-cell-depleted T cells, or PBMCs came the material, which was cDNA or gDNA.

How the authors handled the data: Cell counts per sample came from amplifying reference gene primers. Data came from immunoSEQ multiplex PCR; TCRdb stores just in-frame clones and leaves some out. D and trimming come from the DNA, and the V and J calls and clone size come from that table. Of around 120,000 clones detected, roughly nine tenths appear once; the ten largest clones hold roughly 8%. The CDR3 totals 17 residues. Germline V gene lookup returns CDR1 SGHNT and CDR2 YYREEE (reference sequence). The V gene end was trimmed by 0 bases and the J gene end by 6 bases; junction bases not matched to a gene: 14.

Input material: peripheral blood. This sequence joins TRBV5-4 and TRBJ2-5, with TRBD2 matching over 7 bases. The TCR sequence derives from a human donor in a cohort sampled during active COVID-19. The CDR3 DNA is TGTGCCAGCAGCTTGGTCCCCGGGCTAGCGGCCGTAAAGACCCAGTACTTC. It specifies CASSLVPGLAAVKTQYF. Supplemented by reference TRBV5-4 and TRBJ2-5, the full variable domain reads ETGVTQSPTHLIKTRGQQVTLRCSSQSGHNTVSWYQQALGQGPQFIFQYYREEENGRGNFPPRFSGLQFPNYSSELNVNALELDDSALYLCASSLVPGLAAVKTQYFGPGTRLLVL.